These T cell receptor beta chains were read from a single sample in a study of blood T cell repertoires in COVID-19. Sequenced by immunoSEQ multiplex PCR; TCRdb stores in-frame clones only, minus some. The sample records approximately 100,000 clones, about 86% being singletons. The sequenced sample was PBMCs or T cells enriched from blood (not recorded which). The receptors stem from a woman between 50 and 59 years old who had recovered from COVID-19. Both conserved end residues are part of each CDR3. Fields, in order: CDR3 length, J gene, D gene, clone size, V gene, CDR3 protein, CDR3 DNA. The D gene is left open where the match is weak. The listing skips clone size in some rows; elsewhere it reads once, few, many or a size class.

len: 14
j_gene: TRBJ2-7
d_gene: .
abundance: few
v_gene: TRBV27
CDR3aa: CASSLYNPNYEQYF
CDR3nt: TGTGCCAGCAGTTTATATAACCCTAACTACGAGCAGTACTTC

len: 14
j_gene: TRBJ1-6
d_gene: .
abundance: .
v_gene: TRBV11-2
CDR3aa: CASSFSDSNSPLHF
CDR3nt: TGTGCCAGCAGCTTTTCGGACAGTAATTCACCCCTCCACTTT

len: 11
j_gene: TRBJ1-2
d_gene: .
abundance: .
v_gene: TRBV14
CDR3aa: CASSQLSGYTF
CDR3nt: TGTGCCAGCAGCCAACTGAGTGGCTACACCTTC

len: 14
j_gene: TRBJ1-2
d_gene: TRBD1
abundance: .
v_gene: TRBV7-2
CDR3aa: CASSFSGGAYGYTF
CDR3nt: TGTGCCAGCAGCTTTTCAGGGGGCGCCTATGGCTACACCTTC

len: 16
j_gene: TRBJ2-7
d_gene: TRBD2
abundance: .
v_gene: TRBV27
CDR3aa: CASSLSIIAGVYEQYF
CDR3nt: TGTGCCAGCAGTTTATCGATAATAGCGGGAGTTTACGAGCAGTACTTC

len: 13
j_gene: TRBJ2-5
d_gene: .
abundance: .
v_gene: TRBV7-3
CDR3aa: CASSLGLGETQYF
CDR3nt: TGTGCCAGCAGCCTAGGCTTGGGAGAGACCCAGTACTTC

len: 16
j_gene: TRBJ2-6
d_gene: .
abundance: .
v_gene: TRBV24-1
CDR3aa: CATSDVTGFGANVLTF
CDR3nt: TGTGCCACCAGTGATGTTACAGGGTTTGGGGCCAACGTCCTGACTTTC

len: 16
j_gene: TRBJ1-4
d_gene: TRBD1
abundance: .
v_gene: TRBV15
CDR3aa: CATSRGDRRANEKLFF
CDR3nt: TGTGCCACCAGCAGAGGGGACAGGCGGGCTAATGAAAAACTGTTTTTT

len: 14
j_gene: TRBJ2-3
d_gene: TRBD1
abundance: .
v_gene: TRBV15
CDR3aa: CATSRLGQADTQYF
CDR3nt: TGTGCCACCAGCCGACTTGGACAGGCGGATACGCAGTATTTT

len: 13
j_gene: TRBJ1-1
d_gene: .
abundance: .
v_gene: TRBV4-1
CDR3aa: CASSQEERFEAFF
CDR3nt: TGCGCCAGCAGCCAAGAAGAGCGTTTTGAAGCTTTCTTT

len: 16
j_gene: TRBJ1-3
d_gene: .
abundance: once
v_gene: TRBV7-2
CDR3aa: CASSLGGPTSGNTIYF
CDR3nt: TGTGCCAGCAGCTTAGGGGGCCCAACCTCTGGAAACACCATATATTTT

len: 15
j_gene: TRBJ2-1
d_gene: TRBD2
abundance: .
v_gene: TRBV7-9
CDR3aa: CLSGRAWYPDNEQFF
CDR3nt: TGTCTTAGCGGGAGGGCCTGGTACCCAGACAATGAGCAGTTCTTC

len: 17
j_gene: TRBJ2-5
d_gene: TRBD2
abundance: once
v_gene: TRBV13
CDR3aa: CASSFGLAGRYQETQYF
CDR3nt: TGTGCCAGCAGCTTCGGACTAGCGGGGAGGTACCAAGAGACCCAGTACTTC

len: 15
j_gene: TRBJ2-3
d_gene: .
abundance: .
v_gene: TRBV24-1
CDR3aa: CATGAAGASTDTQYF
CDR3nt: TGTGCCACCGGGGCGGCAGGGGCGTCCACAGATACGCAGTATTTT

len: 15
j_gene: TRBJ1-2
d_gene: .
abundance: .
v_gene: TRBV30
CDR3aa: CAWILDGAPNYGYTF
CDR3nt: TGTGCCTGGATTCTTGACGGAGCTCCTAACTATGGCTACACCTTC

len: 14
j_gene: TRBJ1-4
d_gene: .
abundance: .
v_gene: TRBV3-1/TRBV3-2
CDR3aa: CATTFMGAGEKLFF
CDR3nt: TGTGCCACCACCTTTATGGGCGCGGGTGAAAAACTGTTTTTT

len: 18
j_gene: TRBJ1-6
d_gene: TRBD1
abundance: .
v_gene: TRBV5-6
CDR3aa: CASSLGLQGSSYNSPLHF
CDR3nt: TGTGCCAGCAGCTTGGGGCTACAGGGGAGCTCCTATAATTCACCCCTCCACTTT

len: 14
j_gene: TRBJ1-2
d_gene: .
abundance: .
v_gene: TRBV14
CDR3aa: CASSQGDSLYGYTF
CDR3nt: TGTGCCAGCAGCCAAGGTGACAGCCTCTATGGCTACACCTTC

len: 13
j_gene: TRBJ1-1
d_gene: .
abundance: .
v_gene: TRBV30
CDR3aa: CAWSVQGYTEAFF
CDR3nt: TGTGCCTGGAGTGTACAGGGTTACACTGAAGCTTTCTTT

len: 15
j_gene: TRBJ2-4
d_gene: .
abundance: .
v_gene: TRBV5-1
CDR3aa: CASSLDPRVGFIQYF
CDR3nt: TGCGCCAGCAGCTTGGACCCCAGGGTCGGGTTCATTCAGTACTTC

len: 15
j_gene: TRBJ2-7
d_gene: TRBD2
abundance: .
v_gene: TRBV11-3
CDR3aa: CASSLDSGGSYEQYF
CDR3nt: TGTGCCAGCAGCTTAGATTCGGGGGGCTCCTACGAGCAGTACTTC

len: 14
j_gene: TRBJ2-6
d_gene: .
abundance: .
v_gene: TRBV24-1
CDR3aa: CAAGSGSGANVLTF
CDR3nt: TGTGCCGCCGGGAGCGGCTCTGGGGCCAACGTCCTGACTTTC

len: 16
j_gene: TRBJ2-7
d_gene: .
abundance: .
v_gene: TRBV7-6
CDR3aa: CASSFGTGPSLGEQYF
CDR3nt: TGTGCCAGCAGCTTTGGGACTGGACCGTCCTTGGGCGAGCAGTACTTC

len: 17
j_gene: TRBJ2-7
d_gene: .
abundance: once
v_gene: TRBV18
CDR3aa: CASSRTGTSSRAYEQYF
CDR3nt: TGTGCCAGCTCACGCACCGGAACTAGCTCTAGAGCCTACGAGCAGTACTTC

len: 16
j_gene: TRBJ1-3
d_gene: .
abundance: .
v_gene: TRBV7-9
CDR3aa: CASSYQTAGAGNTIYF
CDR3nt: TGTGCCAGCAGCTATCAGACAGCGGGAGCTGGAAACACCATATATTTT

len: 13
j_gene: TRBJ2-7
d_gene: TRBD1
abundance: few
v_gene: TRBV7-9
CDR3aa: CASSPGQGYEQYF
CDR3nt: TGTGCCAGCAGCCCGGGACAGGGATACGAGCAGTACTTC